This T cell receptor beta chain was obtained from a study of T cell repertoires in cytomegalovirus infection. TCRdb processed the reads anew with MiXCR; each CDR3 protein has one entry. The sample has tens of thousands of distinct CDR3 sequences, about 18% seen once. This clonotype was observed a handful of times. Its antigen remains unknown. Sequenced here: CD8+ T cells from cultured PBMCs, sampled from culture after CMV antigen stimulation. The source is a human donor in good health (CMV status not recorded). Some clones in this sample may be carry-over from other donors' samples.

CDR3 region: CASSQGSGGRDTEAFF. Here the CDR3 DNA reads TGTGCCAGCAGCCAAGGGTCGGGGGGGAGGGACACTGAAGCTTTCTTT. The chain is built from TRBV4-2 and TRBJ1-1; tentatively, D is TRBD1 (5 bases). This CDR3 contains 16 residues. Trimming removed 1 base at V and 3 bases at J, with 15 bases between. The V gene's germline CDR1 is LGHNA and CDR2 YNFKEQ.